Listed here are 7 T cell receptor beta chains from one sample, sequenced in a study of blood T cell repertoires in COVID-19. This table comes from immunoSEQ multiplex PCR, and its TCRdb copy is limited to in-frame clones, with some not included. Among roughly 38,000 clones listed, about nine tenths were seen once. The source material was peripheral blood. Every receptor here comes from a man aged 65 to 79 with acute or convalescent COVID-19.

The genes are TRBV6-2 or TRBV6-3 and TRBJ2-3; 10 positions match TRBD2. Germline V CDR1 and CDR2: MNHEY, SVGEGT. The junction had 9 bases not matched to a gene; V was cut back by 4 bases and J by 2 bases. The CDR3 is 17 amino acids. The CDR3 sequence: CASSWGPSGRNTDTQYF. The DNA for the CDR3 is TGTGCCAGCAGTTGGGGTCCTAGCGGGAGAAACACAGATACGCAGTATTTT.

The V call is TRBV7-2, the J call TRBJ1-5, with TRBD1 matching over 10 bases. V shed 3 bases, J shed 4 bases, and the junction held 3 bases outside the gene matches. Germline assignment: CDR1 SGHTA and CDR2 FQGNSA. The CDR3 is 15 amino acids. Here the CDR3 DNA reads TGTGCCAGCAGCTTGGACAGGGGGAATAATCAGCCCCAGCATTTT. Amino acid sequence: CASSLDRGNNQPQHF.

V usage is TRBV7-9 and J usage is TRBJ2-7, with 7 bases matching TRBD2. The V and J ends lost 5 bases and 3 bases, in that order; junction bases with no gene match: 4. CDR3 length: 13 amino acids. The V gene's germline CDR1 is SEHNR and CDR2 FQNEAQ (reference sequence). The CDR3 DNA reads as TGTGCCAGCAGCCCCGGGACTATCTACGAGCAGTACTTC. As protein: CASSPGTIYEQYF.

J is TRBJ2-5 and V is TRBV27, with 9 bases matching TRBD2. J gave up 4 bases and V 10 bases, and 10 bases lay outside the gene matches. CDR3 length equals 14 residues. Per germline, CDR1 MNHEY and CDR2 SMNVEV (reference sequence). In DNA form, the CDR3 reads TGTGCCACTACTTGGATAGCGGGAGTAGAGACCCAGTACTTC. It specifies CATTWIAGVETQYF.

V is TRBV5-1 and J is TRBJ1-1, with 9 positions matching TRBD1. Losses at the gene ends were 4 bases for V and 1 base for J; bases not matched to a gene: 8. CDR1 is SGHRS and CDR2 is YFSETQ in the germline V gene. The CDR3 loop spans 16 amino acids. CDR3 in amino acids: CASSPTGTGTNTEAFF. The DNA of the CDR3 is TGCGCCAGCAGCCCAACCGGGACAGGGACGAACACTGAAGCTTTCTTT.

This chain joins TRBV7-3 and TRBJ2-7, with TRBD1 identical over 7 bases. Trimming at V came to 5 bases and at J to 2 bases, leaving 6 bases not matched to a gene. The CDR3 contains 14 residues. The germline V gene has CDR1 SGHTA and CDR2 FQGTGA. CDR3 residues: CASSPGTAAYEQYF. The CDR3 region has the DNA TGTGCCAGCAGCCCCGGGACAGCAGCCTACGAGCAGTACTTC.

This clone was recorded only once. The chain recombines TRBV10-3 with TRBJ1-4; D unresolved. Per germline, CDR1 ENHRY and CDR2 SYGVKD. The CDR3 totals 13 residues. V lost 8 bases and J 5 bases, leaving 12 bases between the germline ends. CDR3: CAIRRGLNEKLFF. In DNA, the CDR3 is TGTGCCATCCGTAGAGGGTTAAATGAAAAACTGTTTTTT.